Listed below are T cell receptor beta chains from one sample, sequenced in a study of vaccination effects on CD4 cells after COVID-19. Their antigens are not known. Measured with immunoSEQ multiplex PCR; TCRdb has only the in-frame clones, and not every one. Here the sample spans under 55,000 clones, under 80% being singletons. Sequencing used CD4+ T cells from PBMCs cultured with a peptide pool, obtained before COVID-19 vaccination. These receptors were obtained from a human donor who had a prior SARS-CoV-2 infection. CDR3s include the opening cysteine and the closing phenylalanine or tryptophan. D genes are given only for firm matches. The size field is filled for only some rows; it gives once, few, many or a size class.

TRBJ1-5	-	TRBD1	TRBV10-1	CASTNGTGPLRPQHF	TGCGCCAGCACCAACGGGACAGGACCACTGAGGCCCCAGCATTTT
TRBJ2-3	-	-	TRBV11-2	CASSSPAGSDTQYF	TGTGCCAGCAGCTCTCCGGCAGGGTCAGATACGCAGTATTTT
TRBJ1-5	-	-	TRBV6-6	CASSYGRDQPQHF	TGTGCCAGCAGTTACGGAAGGGATCAGCCCCAGCATTTT
TRBJ1-1	once	-	TRBV11-2	CASSRGSRLSNTEAFF	TGTGCCAGCAGCCGCGGTAGCAGGCTATCGAACACTGAAGCTTTCTTT
TRBJ1-3	-	TRBD1	TRBV7-9	CASSTRDRGNTIYF	TGTGCCAGCAGCACGCGGGACAGAGGAAACACCATATATTTT
TRBJ2-5	few	-	TRBV9	CASSINAGETQYF	TGTGCCAGCAGCATCAACGCTGGGGAGACCCAGTACTTC
TRBJ1-2	-	TRBD1	TRBV3-1/TRBV3-2	CASSQDPGGAGGYTF	TGTGCCAGCAGCCAAGATCCAGGGGGCGCGGGTGGCTACACCTTC
TRBJ2-1	-	TRBD2	TRBV11-2	CASSRLSGRAYNEQFF	TGTGCCAGCAGCCGATTAAGCGGGAGGGCCTACAATGAGCAGTTCTTC
TRBJ2-7	-	-	TRBV5-1	CASSFGQNVYEQYF	TGCGCCAGCAGCTTCGGCCAGAATGTTTACGAGCAGTACTTC
TRBJ1-6	-	-	TRBV21-1	CASGGKDRGCFYNSPLHF	TGTGCCAGCGGAGGGAAGGACAGGGGATGTTTTTATAATTCACCCCTCCACTTT
TRBJ2-5	-	-	TRBV21-1	CASSISPGKTQYF	TGTGCCAGCAGCATCAGTCCCGGGAAGACCCAGTACTTC
TRBJ2-2	few	-	TRBV12-5	CASGLEGGGELFF	TGTGCTAGTGGTTTGGAGGGGGGCGGGGAGCTGTTTTTT
TRBJ2-3	once	TRBD2	TRBV5-1	CASSLGRGADTQYF	TGCGCCAGCAGCTTGGGTCGGGGGGCAGATACGCAGTATTTT
TRBJ1-1	-	TRBD1	TRBV30	CAWSPGGLNTEAFF	TGTGCCTGGAGCCCAGGGGGCCTGAACACTGAAGCTTTCTTT
TRBJ2-5	-	TRBD1	TRBV7-2	CASSTRQGQETQYF	TGTGCCAGCAGCACCAGACAGGGCCAAGAGACCCAGTACTTC
TRBJ1-2	few	TRBD1	TRBV28	CASSPHVQGISGYTF	TGTGCCAGCAGTCCACATGTACAGGGGATTAGCGGCTACACCTTC
TRBJ2-5	-	-	TRBV5-4	CASSSPNRTRGTQYF	TGTGCCAGCAGCTCCCCAAATAGGACTCGGGGGACCCAGTACTTC
TRBJ2-7	few	TRBD1	TRBV3-1/TRBV3-2	CASERTGGTYEQYF	TGTGCCAGCGAGCGGACAGGGGGGACCTACGAGCAGTACTTC
TRBJ2-7	few	TRBD1	TRBV9	CASSVEGQGSYEQYF	TGTGCCAGCAGCGTAGAGGGACAGGGCTCCTACGAGCAGTACTTC
TRBJ1-2	-	TRBD1	TRBV7-9	CASSLGGGQSNYGYTF	TGTGCCAGCAGCTTAGGGGGGGGACAGAGTAACTATGGCTACACCTTC
TRBJ1-2	-	TRBD1	TRBV20-1	CSAYSRGTGTF	TGCAGTGCTTATTCCAGGGGGACGGGGACCTTC
TRBJ2-3	-	TRBD2	TRBV5-1	CASSLLPSGGRTDTQYF	TGCGCCAGCAGCTTGTTGCCTAGCGGGGGGCGGACAGATACGCAGTATTTT
TRBJ1-1	-	-	TRBV20-1	CSAWGDTEAFF	TGCAGTGCTTGGGGAGACACTGAAGCTTTCTTT
TRBJ1-2	-	TRBD1	TRBV18	CASSPPGTDIYGYTF	TGTGCCAGCTCACCACCAGGGACAGATATTTATGGCTACACCTTC
TRBJ2-7	once	-	TRBV5-4	CASSLNREDEQYF	TGTGCCAGCAGCTTGAACAGGGAGGACGAGCAGTACTTC
TRBJ1-1	few	TRBD1	TRBV5-1	CASSLLPGQVNTEAFF	TGCGCCAGCAGCTTACTGCCGGGACAGGTGAACACTGAAGCTTTCTTT
TRBJ2-2	-	TRBD1	TRBV5-1	CASSFGQGRRELFF	TGCGCCAGCAGCTTCGGACAGGGGAGACGGGAGCTGTTTTTT
TRBJ1-1	few	-	TRBV9	CASSMTGLNTEAFF	TGTGCCAGCAGCATGACAGGTTTGAACACTGAAGCTTTCTTT
TRBJ2-5	-	TRBD2	TRBV2	CASGSSGGARETQYF	TGTGCCAGCGGTTCTAGCGGGGGGGCCCGCGAGACCCAGTACTTC
TRBJ2-2	-	TRBD2	TRBV7-9	CASSPGTWTSEATGELFF	TGTGCCAGCAGCCCAGGGACGTGGACTAGCGAGGCCACCGGGGAGCTGTTTTTT
TRBJ1-4	few	-	TRBV9	CASSLRDGANEKLFF	TGTGCCAGCAGCCTCCGGGACGGAGCTAATGAAAAACTGTTTTTT
TRBJ1-1	-	-	TRBV6-5	CASRPRVKNTEAFF	TGTGCCAGCAGACCCAGGGTAAAGAACACTGAAGCTTTCTTT
TRBJ2-1	-	-	TRBV28	CASSSQGRPDNEQFF	TGTGCCAGCAGTAGCCAGGGGCGGCCCGACAATGAGCAGTTCTTC